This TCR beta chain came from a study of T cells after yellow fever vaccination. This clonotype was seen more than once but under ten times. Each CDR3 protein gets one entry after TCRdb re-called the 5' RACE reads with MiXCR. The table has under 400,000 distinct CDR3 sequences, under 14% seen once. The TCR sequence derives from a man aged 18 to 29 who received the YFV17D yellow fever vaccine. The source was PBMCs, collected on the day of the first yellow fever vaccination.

CDR3 loop: CASSVVTAGPPEAFF. In DNA form, the CDR3 reads TGTGCCAGCAGCGTAGTGACGGCAGGGCCACCTGAAGCTTTCTTT. The chain has TRBV9 and TRBJ1-1, with D possibly matching TRBD1 (5 bases). The V end was cut by 0 bases, the J end by 6 bases, with 15 bases between. CDR3 length: 15 residues. Germline V gene sequence: CDR1 SGDLS, CDR2 YYNGEE. Full variable domain (rest looked up from reference TRBV9 and TRBJ1-1): DSGVTQTPKHLITATGQRVTLRCSPRSGDLSVYWYQQSLDQGLQFLIQYYNGEERAKGNILERFSAQQFPDLHSELNLSSLELGDSALYFCASSVVTAGPPEAFFGQGTRLTVV.